This is a list of T cell receptor beta chains from one sample in a study of T cells in Graves' hyperthyroidism and ophthalmopathy. MiXCR, run by TCRdb on the multiplex PCR reads, gives a single entry per CDR3 protein. Here the sample spans about 740,000 distinct CDR3 sequences, about 14% being singletons. Sequencing was performed on blood. The receptors come from a young woman with Graves' hyperthyroidism. Both conserved end residues are part of each CDR3. Each record gives: J gene, V gene, D gene, clone size, CDR3 DNA, CDR3 protein. A D gene is named only where the DNA matches it firmly. Only part of the rows carry a size: once, few, many, or a class if the clone is expanded.

J: TRBJ2-1
V: TRBV5-6
D: NA
size: NA
DNA: TGTGCCAGCAGCTTGCGACAGACTTGGTCCTACAATGAGCAGTTCTTC
CDR3: CASSLRQTWSYNEQFF

J: TRBJ2-7
V: TRBV20-1
D: TRBD2
size: NA
DNA: TGCAGTGCTAGAAGCGGGAGGGCCAGGAACGAGCGGTACTTC
CDR3: CSARSGRARNERYF

J: TRBJ2-7
V: TRBV28
D: NA
size: many
DNA: TGTGCCAGCAGTCCGATGCGAGCTCAGAGCTCCTACGAGCAGTACTTC
CDR3: CASSPMRAQSSYEQYF

J: TRBJ2-7
V: TRBV2
D: TRBD1
size: many
DNA: TGTGCCAGCAGTGAGGGACAGGGGCTTGGGTCCTACGAGCAGTACTTC
CDR3: CASSEGQGLGSYEQYF

J: TRBJ2-7
V: TRBV20-1
D: TRBD1
size: many
DNA: TGCAGTGCTAGGGCCGGGACAGGGCTCGAGCAGTACTTC
CDR3: CSARAGTGLEQYF

J: TRBJ2-1
V: TRBV11-2
D: TRBD2
size: NA
DNA: TGTGCCAGCAGCTCAACCGGGACTAGTCGGTTCTTC
CDR3: CASSSTGTSRFF

J: TRBJ1-4
V: TRBV11-2
D: NA
size: NA
DNA: TGTGCCAGCAGCTTTATCTCCGGACGGCTAAATGAAAAACTGTTTTTT
CDR3: CASSFISGRLNEKLFF

J: TRBJ1-4
V: TRBV7-9
D: TRBD1
size: few
DNA: TGTGCCAGCAGCTTCCCCTCTCGCCGGGACAGTCTTAGTGAAAAACTGTTTTTT
CDR3: CASSFPSRRDSLSEKLFF

J: TRBJ2-7
V: TRBV28
D: NA
size: many
DNA: TGTGCCAGCAGCCTGGGACGGGAGTACGAGCAGTACTTC
CDR3: CASSLGREYEQYF

J: TRBJ1-1
V: TRBV10-3
D: NA
size: NA
DNA: TGTGCCATCAGTGAGAGTAGGATCGTCCCCCGGGCGAACACTGAAGCTTTCTTT
CDR3: CAISESRIVPRANTEAFF

J: TRBJ2-1
V: TRBV6-1
D: TRBD2
size: many
DNA: TGTGCCAGCAAGGCGGGAGGTGGGAATGAGCAGTTCTTC
CDR3: CASKAGGGNEQFF

J: TRBJ2-1
V: TRBV20-1
D: TRBD1
size: many
DNA: TGCAGTGCTAGAGATCCCCGGACAGGCTCCTACAATGAGCAGTTCTTC
CDR3: CSARDPRTGSYNEQFF

J: TRBJ2-1
V: TRBV20-1
D: NA
size: NA
DNA: TGCAGTGCTAGGTTGGCGTTTGCCTACAATGAGCAGTTCTTC
CDR3: CSARLAFAYNEQFF

J: TRBJ2-3
V: TRBV5-8
D: TRBD1
size: NA
DNA: TGTGCCAGCAGCTTGGGACAGGGGCAGATAACGCAGTATTTT
CDR3: CASSLGQGQITQYF

J: TRBJ2-2
V: TRBV10-3
D: TRBD1
size: NA
DNA: TGTGCCATCAGTGAGTCGGGGACAGCCGGGGAGCTGTTTTTT
CDR3: CAISESGTAGELFF

J: TRBJ2-7
V: TRBV5-1
D: TRBD2
size: many
DNA: TGCGCCAGCAGCTTGGAAGGGACTAGCGGGAGTCGCGAGCAGTACTTC
CDR3: CASSLEGTSGSREQYF

J: TRBJ1-4
V: TRBV28
D: NA
size: many
DNA: TGTGCCAGCAAAAAGCCGGGACTCCACCTAAATGAAAAACTGTTTTTT
CDR3: CASKKPGLHLNEKLFF

J: TRBJ2-5
V: TRBV2
D: TRBD2
size: many
DNA: TGTGCCAGCAGTGAACGGGAACCGAGGACTAGCGGGAGGGCCATAGAGACCCAGTACTTC
CDR3: CASSEREPRTSGRAIETQYF

J: TRBJ2-3
V: TRBV5-1
D: NA
size: many
DNA: TGCGCCAGCAGCTTAAGGCGTCTAGGGGGCACAGATACGCAGTATTTT
CDR3: CASSLRRLGGTDTQYF

J: TRBJ1-5
V: TRBV27
D: NA
size: many
DNA: TGTGCCAGCAGTTTAGGCGCGGGCCCCAATCAGCCCCAGCATTTT
CDR3: CASSLGAGPNQPQHF

J: TRBJ1-2
V: TRBV4-1
D: NA
size: many
DNA: TGCGCCAGCAGCTCGTGGGGGGCCTCTCGGAATGGCTACACCTTC
CDR3: CASSSWGASRNGYTF

J: TRBJ2-5
V: TRBV25-1
D: NA
size: NA
DNA: TGTGCCAGCAGTGGTCCAAAAGGGGTGGAGTACCAAGAGACCCAGTACTTC
CDR3: CASSGPKGVEYQETQYF

J: TRBJ1-1
V: TRBV20-1
D: TRBD1
size: many
DNA: TGCAGTGCTAGAGTCGGGACAGGGGGGGGAGGGAACACTGAAGCTTTCTTT
CDR3: CSARVGTGGGGNTEAFF

J: TRBJ2-1
V: TRBV28
D: NA
size: many
DNA: TGTGCCAGCAGTGGGGGCGGGGGTAGCTCCTACAATGAGCAGTTCTTC
CDR3: CASSGGGGSSYNEQFF

J: TRBJ1-1
V: TRBV18
D: NA
size: many
DNA: TGTGCCAGCTCACCAAATGCAGGGTCGGAAGCTTTCTTT
CDR3: CASSPNAGSEAFF

J: TRBJ2-2
V: TRBV11-3
D: TRBD2
size: few
DNA: TGTGCCAGCAGCTTGGTAGCGGGAGTGGCCGGGGAGCTGTTTTTT
CDR3: CASSLVAGVAGELFF